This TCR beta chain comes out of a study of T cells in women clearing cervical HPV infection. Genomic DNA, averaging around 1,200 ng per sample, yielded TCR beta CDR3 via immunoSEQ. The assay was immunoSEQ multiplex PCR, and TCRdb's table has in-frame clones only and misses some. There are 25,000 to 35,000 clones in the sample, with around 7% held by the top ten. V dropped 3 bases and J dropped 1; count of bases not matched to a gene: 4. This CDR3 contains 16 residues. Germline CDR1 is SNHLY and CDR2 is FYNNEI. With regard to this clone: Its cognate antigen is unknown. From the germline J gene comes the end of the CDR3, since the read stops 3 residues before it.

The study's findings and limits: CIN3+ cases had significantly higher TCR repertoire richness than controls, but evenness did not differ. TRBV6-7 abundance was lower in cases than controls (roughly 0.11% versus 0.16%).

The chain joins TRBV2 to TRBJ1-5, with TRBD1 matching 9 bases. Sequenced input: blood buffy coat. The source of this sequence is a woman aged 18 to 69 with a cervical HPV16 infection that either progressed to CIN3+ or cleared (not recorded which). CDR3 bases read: TGTGCCAGCAGTGAGACAGGGGGGGACAGCAATCAGCCC. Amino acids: CASSETGGDSNQP. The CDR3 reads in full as CASSETGGDSNQPQHF.